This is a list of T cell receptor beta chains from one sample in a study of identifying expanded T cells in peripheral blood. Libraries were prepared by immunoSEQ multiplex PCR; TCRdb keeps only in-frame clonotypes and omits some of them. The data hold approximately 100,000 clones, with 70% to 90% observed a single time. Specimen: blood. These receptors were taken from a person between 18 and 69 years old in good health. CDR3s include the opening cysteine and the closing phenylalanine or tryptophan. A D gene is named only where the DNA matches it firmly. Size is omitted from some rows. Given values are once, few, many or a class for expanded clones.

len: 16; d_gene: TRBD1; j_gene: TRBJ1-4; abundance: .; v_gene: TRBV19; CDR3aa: CASSIQGAATNEKLFF; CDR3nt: TGTGCCAGTAGTATACAGGGGGCGGCAACTAATGAAAAACTGTTTTTT
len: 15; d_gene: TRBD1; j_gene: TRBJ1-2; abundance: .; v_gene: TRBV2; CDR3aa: CAIYRGVLTLNGYTF; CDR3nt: TGTGCCATTTACAGGGGAGTCCTTACCCTTAATGGCTACACCTTC
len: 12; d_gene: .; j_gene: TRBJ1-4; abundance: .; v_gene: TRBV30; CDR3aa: CALGVPLVKLFF; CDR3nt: TGTGCCCTAGGGGTTCCCCTTGTAAAACTGTTTTTT
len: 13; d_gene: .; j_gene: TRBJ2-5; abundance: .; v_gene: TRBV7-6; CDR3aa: CASSSIREETQYF; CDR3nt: TGTGCCAGCAGCTCAATCAGGGAGGAGACCCAGTACTTC
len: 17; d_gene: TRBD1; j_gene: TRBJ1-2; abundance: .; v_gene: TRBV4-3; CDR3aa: CASSQGTQDRGRGGYTF; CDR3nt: TGCGCCAGCAGCCAAGGGACACAGGACAGGGGGCGTGGGGGCTACACCTTC
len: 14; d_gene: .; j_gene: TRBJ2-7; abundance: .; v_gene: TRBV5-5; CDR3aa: CASSLVGSPYEQYF; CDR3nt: TGTGCCAGCAGCTTGGTAGGCAGTCCCTACGAGCAGTACTTC
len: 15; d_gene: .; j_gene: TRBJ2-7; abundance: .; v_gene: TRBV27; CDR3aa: CASRSWGALSYEQYF; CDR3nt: TGTGCCAGCCGGTCGTGGGGGGCCTTATCCTACGAGCAGTACTTC
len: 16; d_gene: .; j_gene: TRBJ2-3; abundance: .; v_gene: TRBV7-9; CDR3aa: CASSQRGVRRTDTQYF; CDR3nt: TGTGCCAGCAGCCAGCGCGGGGTGCGCCGCACAGATACGCAGTATTTT
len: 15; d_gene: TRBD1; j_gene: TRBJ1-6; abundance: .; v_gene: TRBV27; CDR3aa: CASSQRGGRNSPLHF; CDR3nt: TGTGCCAGCAGTCAACGAGGGGGCCGTAATTCACCCCTCCACTTT
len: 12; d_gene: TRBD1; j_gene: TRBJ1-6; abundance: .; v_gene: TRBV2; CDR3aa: CAGQGGNSPLHF; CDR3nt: TGTGCCGGTCAGGGGGGGAATTCACCCCTCCACTTT
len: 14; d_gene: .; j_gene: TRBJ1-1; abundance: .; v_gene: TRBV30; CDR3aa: CAWSEDRLNGEAFF; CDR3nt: TGTGCCTGGAGTGAGGACCGCCTTAACGGTGAAGCTTTCTTT
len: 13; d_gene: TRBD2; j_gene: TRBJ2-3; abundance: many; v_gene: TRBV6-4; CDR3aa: CASSGGDTDTQYF; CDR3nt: TGTGCCAGCAGCGGGGGGGACACAGATACGCAGTATTTT
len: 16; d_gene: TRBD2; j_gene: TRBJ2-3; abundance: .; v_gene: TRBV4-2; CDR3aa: CASSQDGAGGTDTQYF; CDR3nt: TGTGCCAGCAGCCAAGATGGGGCGGGGGGCACAGATACGCAGTATTTT
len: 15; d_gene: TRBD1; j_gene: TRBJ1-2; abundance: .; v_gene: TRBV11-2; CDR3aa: CASSLYRGANYGYTF; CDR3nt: TGTGCCAGCAGCTTATACAGGGGGGCTAACTATGGCTACACCTTC
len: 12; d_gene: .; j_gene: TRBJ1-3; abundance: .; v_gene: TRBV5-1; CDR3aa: CASSLEGNTIYF; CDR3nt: TGCGCCAGCAGCTTGGAGGGAAACACCATATATTTT
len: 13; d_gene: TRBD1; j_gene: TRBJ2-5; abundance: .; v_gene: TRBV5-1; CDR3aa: CASSYGQGGDQYF; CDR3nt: TGCGCCAGCAGCTATGGACAGGGAGGTGACCAGTACTTC
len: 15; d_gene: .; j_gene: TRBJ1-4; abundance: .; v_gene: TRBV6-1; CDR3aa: CASSARAGLDEKLFF; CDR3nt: TGTGCCAGCAGTGCCCGAGCGGGACTAGACGAAAAACTGTTTTTT
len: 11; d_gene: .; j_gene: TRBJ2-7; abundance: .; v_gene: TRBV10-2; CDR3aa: CATGPGFEQYF; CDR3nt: TGCGCCACCGGACCGGGCTTCGAGCAGTACTTC
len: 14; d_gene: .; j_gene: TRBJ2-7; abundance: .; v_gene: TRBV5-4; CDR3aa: CASSLAARAGEQYF; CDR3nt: TGTGCCAGCAGCTTGGCGGCCAGGGCGGGCGAGCAGTACTTC
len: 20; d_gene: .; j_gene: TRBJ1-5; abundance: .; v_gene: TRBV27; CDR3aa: CASSFRAPSRGDGSNQPQHF; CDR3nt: TGTGCCAGCAGTTTTAGGGCCCCCTCGCGGGGGGACGGGAGCAATCAGCCCCAGCATTTT
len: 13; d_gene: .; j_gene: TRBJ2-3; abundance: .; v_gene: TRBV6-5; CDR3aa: CASTKDYSGTQYF; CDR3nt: TGTGCCAGCACGAAGGACTACTCGGGTACGCAGTATTTT
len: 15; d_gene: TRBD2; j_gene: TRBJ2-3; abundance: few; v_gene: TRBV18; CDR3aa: CASSPAGGGADTQYF; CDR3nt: TGTGCCAGCTCACCGGCGGGGGGCGGCGCAGATACGCAGTATTTT
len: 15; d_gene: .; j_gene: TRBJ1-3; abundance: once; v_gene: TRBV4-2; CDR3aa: CASSQDWTSGNTIYF; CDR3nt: TGTGCCAGCAGCCAAGATTGGACCTCTGGAAACACCATATATTTT
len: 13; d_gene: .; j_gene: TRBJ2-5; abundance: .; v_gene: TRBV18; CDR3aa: CASSPGSQETQYF; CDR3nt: TGTGCCAGCTCACCGGGCAGCCAAGAGACCCAGTACTTC
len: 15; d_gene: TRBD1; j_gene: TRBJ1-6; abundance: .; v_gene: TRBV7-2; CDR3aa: CASSFSGGADSPLHF; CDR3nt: TGTGCCAGCAGCTTTTCAGGGGGAGCAGATTCACCCCTCCACTTT
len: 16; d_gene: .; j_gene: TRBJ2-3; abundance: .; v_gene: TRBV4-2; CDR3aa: CASSLVTRLTADTQYF; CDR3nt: TGTGCCAGCAGCTTGGTGACCCGCCTTACGGCAGATACGCAGTATTTT
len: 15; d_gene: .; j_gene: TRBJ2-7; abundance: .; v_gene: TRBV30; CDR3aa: CAWTAWGAPLYEQYF; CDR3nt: TGTGCCTGGACGGCGTGGGGGGCCCCTCTCTACGAGCAGTACTTC
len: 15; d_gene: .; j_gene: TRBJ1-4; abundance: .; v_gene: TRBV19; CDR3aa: CASSVDRGLNEKLFF; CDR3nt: TGTGCCAGTAGTGTGGACAGAGGACTAAATGAAAAACTGTTTTTT
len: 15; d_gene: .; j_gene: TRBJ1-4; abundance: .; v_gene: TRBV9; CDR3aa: CASSPWRGANEKLFF; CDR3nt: TGTGCCAGCAGCCCTTGGAGAGGTGCAAATGAAAAACTGTTTTTT
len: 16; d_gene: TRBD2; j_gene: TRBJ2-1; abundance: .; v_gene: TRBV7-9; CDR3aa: CASSSLAGFSYNEQFF; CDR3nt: TGTGCCAGCAGCTCTCTAGCGGGGTTCTCCTACAATGAGCAGTTCTTC
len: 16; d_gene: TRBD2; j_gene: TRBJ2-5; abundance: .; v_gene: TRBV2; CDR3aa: CASRGLAGRTRETQYF; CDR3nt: TGTGCCAGCAGGGGACTAGCGGGGCGAACAAGGGAGACCCAGTACTTC
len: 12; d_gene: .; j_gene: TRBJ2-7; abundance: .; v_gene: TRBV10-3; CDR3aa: CATWTPPYEQYF; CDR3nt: TGTGCCACCTGGACACCCCCCTACGAGCAGTACTTC
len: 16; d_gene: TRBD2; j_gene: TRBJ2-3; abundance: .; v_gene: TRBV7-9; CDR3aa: CASTRRGGTSTDTQYF; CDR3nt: TGTGCCAGCACTCGACGCGGGGGAACTAGCACAGATACGCAGTATTTT
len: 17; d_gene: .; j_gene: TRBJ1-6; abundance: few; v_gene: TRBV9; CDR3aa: CASSVGDRSSYNSPLHF; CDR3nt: TGTGCCAGCAGCGTAGGAGACAGGAGCTCCTATAATTCACCCCTCCACTTT
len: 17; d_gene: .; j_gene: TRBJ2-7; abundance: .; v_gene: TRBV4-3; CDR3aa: CASSQGVSWGDSYEQYF; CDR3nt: TGCGCCAGCAGCCAAGGGGTTTCTTGGGGTGACTCCTACGAGCAGTACTTC
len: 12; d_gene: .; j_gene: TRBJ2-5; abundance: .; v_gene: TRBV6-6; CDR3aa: CASSYQEVAQYF; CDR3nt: TGTGCCAGCAGTTATCAGGAAGTGGCCCAGTACTTC
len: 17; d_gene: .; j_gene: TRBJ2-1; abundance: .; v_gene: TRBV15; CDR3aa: CATSRDDSGPPYNEQFF; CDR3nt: TGTGCCACCAGCAGAGATGATTCAGGCCCTCCGTACAATGAGCAGTTCTTC
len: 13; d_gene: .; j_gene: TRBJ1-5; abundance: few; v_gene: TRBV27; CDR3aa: CASSKARGQPQHF; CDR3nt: TGTGCCAGCAGTAAGGCGAGGGGCCAGCCCCAGCATTTT
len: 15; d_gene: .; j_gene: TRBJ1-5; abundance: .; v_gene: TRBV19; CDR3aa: CASSIYSESNQPQHF; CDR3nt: TGTGCCAGTAGTATCTACAGTGAGAGCAATCAGCCCCAGCATTTT
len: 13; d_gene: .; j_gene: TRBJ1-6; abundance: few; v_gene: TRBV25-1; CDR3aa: CASTLGSNSPLHF; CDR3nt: TGTGCCAGCACTCTGGGGTCTAATTCACCCCTCCACTTT
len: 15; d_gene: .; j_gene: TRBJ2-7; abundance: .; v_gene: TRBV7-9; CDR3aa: CASSLGGGHHYEQYF; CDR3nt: TGTGCCAGCAGCTTAGGAGGCGGGCACCACTACGAGCAGTACTTC
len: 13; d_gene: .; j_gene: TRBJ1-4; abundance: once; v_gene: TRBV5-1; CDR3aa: CASSLGDLGKLFF; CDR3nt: TGCGCCAGCAGCTTGGGGGATTTGGGAAAACTGTTTTTT
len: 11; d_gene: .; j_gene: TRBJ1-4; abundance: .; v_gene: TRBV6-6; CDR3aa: CASSTGEKLFF; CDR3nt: TGTGCCAGCAGCACGGGTGAAAAACTGTTTTTT
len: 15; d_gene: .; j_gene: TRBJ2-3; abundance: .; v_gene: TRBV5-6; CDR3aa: CASSLGWFFADTQYF; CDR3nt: TGTGCCAGCAGCTTAGGATGGTTTTTCGCAGATACGCAGTATTTT
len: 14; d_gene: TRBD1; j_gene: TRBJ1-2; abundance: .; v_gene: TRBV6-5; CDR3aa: CASTLRTGRYGYTF; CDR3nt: TGTGCCAGCACCTTAAGGACAGGCCGCTATGGCTACACCTTC
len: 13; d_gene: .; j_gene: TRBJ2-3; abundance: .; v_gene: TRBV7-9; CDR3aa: CASSPLGSDTQYF; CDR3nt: TGTGCCAGCAGCCCGTTAGGGTCAGATACGCAGTATTTT
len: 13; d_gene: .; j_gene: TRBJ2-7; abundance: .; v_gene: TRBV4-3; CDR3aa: CASSQDRGYEQYF; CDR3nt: TGCGCCAGCAGCCAAGATCGGGGGTACGAGCAGTACTTC
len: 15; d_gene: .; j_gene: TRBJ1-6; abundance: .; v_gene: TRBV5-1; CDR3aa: CASSLEGVYNSPLHF; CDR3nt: TGCGCCAGCAGCTTGGAGGGAGTATATAATTCACCCCTCCACTTT
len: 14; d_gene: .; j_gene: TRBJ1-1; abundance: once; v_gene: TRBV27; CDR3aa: CASSPSGSPTEAFF; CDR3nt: TGTGCCAGCAGTCCGTCGGGATCCCCAACTGAAGCTTTCTTT
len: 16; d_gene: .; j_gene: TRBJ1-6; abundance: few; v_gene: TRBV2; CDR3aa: CASSAQGRVGNSPLHF; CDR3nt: TGTGCCAGCAGCGCTCAGGGGAGGGTCGGCAATTCACCCCTCCACTTT
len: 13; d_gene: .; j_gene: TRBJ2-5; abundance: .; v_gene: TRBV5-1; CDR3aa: CASGSLLGETQYF; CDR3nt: TGCGCCAGCGGGTCTTTGCTAGGAGAGACCCAGTACTTC
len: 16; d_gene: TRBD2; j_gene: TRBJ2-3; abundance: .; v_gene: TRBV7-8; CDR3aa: CASRKRRAGGPNTQYF; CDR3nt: TGTGCCAGCAGAAAAAGGAGAGCGGGGGGACCTAATACGCAGTATTTT
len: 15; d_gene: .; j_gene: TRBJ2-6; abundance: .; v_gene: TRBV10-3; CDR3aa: CAISADGSGANVLTF; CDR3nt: TGTGCCATCAGCGCCGACGGCTCTGGGGCCAACGTCCTGACTTTC
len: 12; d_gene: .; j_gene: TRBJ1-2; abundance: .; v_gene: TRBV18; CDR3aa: CASSLLGYGYTF; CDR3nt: TGTGCCAGCTCTCTTCTGGGGTATGGCTACACCTTC
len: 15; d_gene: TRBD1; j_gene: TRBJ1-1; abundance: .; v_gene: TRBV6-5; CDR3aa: CASSYWGRGQTEAFF; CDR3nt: TGTGCCAGCAGTTATTGGGGGAGGGGGCAAACTGAAGCTTTCTTT